This T cell receptor beta chain came from a study of metastatic and nonmetastatic thyroid tumors (dated by TCRdb to 2019 to 2021). General notes on the study: For patients with malignant and with benign thyroid disease, the researchers compared repertoires between peripheral blood samples and tumor or nodule tissue samples.

Before undergoing thyroid surgery, none of the patients had been given any kind of treatment. Using T-cell receptor beta sequencing, the study looked back at clinical samples from patients collected from about 2011 to 2019. The method was PCR. Sequencing was carried out with an Illumina HiSeq 4000. High-throughput sequencing was used to profile the TCR beta-chain CDR3 region of every patient. In the source study's methods: The researchers built a classifier to tell apart papillary thyroid cancer patients with distant metastasis, based on CDR3 differences among clinicopathological groups. To measure repertoire diversity the researchers used the Shannon index, while the Morisita-Horn index served to gauge how similar the tumor and blood repertoires were. Through fastp at Q25 and MiXCR, TCRdb rebuilt clones from the public reads, retaining in-frame beta chains. The V and J calls here are based on TCRdb, not the publication. The sample contains around 89,000 clones, approximately 15% of them found a single time. The ten largest account for about 3.6% of the sample.

There are 12 amino acids in the CDR3, from cysteine to phenylalanine inclusive. The kept DNA is CDR3 alone, 36 bases in frame from the first base. CDR1 and CDR2, looked up from the germline V gene, are MGHRA and YSYEKL. Trimming costs V 0 bases and J 9 bases, and their ends lie 6 bases apart. The table lists this clone with a few counts. Its antigen target is currently unknown. There are no base qualities to consult, and no much larger clone falls within one base. General findings and caveats noted by the study authors: In both blood and tumor samples, malignant tumors were reported to have significantly higher TCR beta diversity than benign nodules.

The chain links TRBV4-1 with TRBJ2-1; the D gene lacks a confident call. Sequencing was carried out using blood. The clonotype was recovered from a female donor with papillary thyroid cancer or a benign thyroid nodule (not recorded which). Some clones in this sample may be carry-over from other donors' samples. For the CDR3, the sequence is CASSQDSGEQFF. Here is the DNA: TGCGCCAGCAGCCAAGATTCGGGTGAGCAGTTCTTC.